This is a list of T cell receptor beta chains from one sample in a study of molecular identifiers for immune sequencing clone quantification. TCRdb itself ran the PCR reads through MiXCR, one entry per CDR3 protein. Found here are some 580,000 distinct CDR3 sequences, approximately 24% of them singletons; the top ten hold 0.6% to 0.9%. Sequencing input: naive CD8+ T cells from blood, with Jurkat cell RNA spiked in. All receptors come from a human donor in good health. Some libraries in this study had Jurkat cell RNA spiked in. The CDR3 runs from the conserved cysteine through the conserved F or W. Fields, in order: CDR3 length, J gene, V gene, D gene, CDR3 protein. The D gene is left open where the match is weak.

>14|TRBJ1-1|TRBV7-8|NA
CASSQGVGITEAFF
>16|TRBJ2-3|TRBV4-3|TRBD2
CASSQDGGLAVDTQYF
>16|TRBJ1-6|TRBV20-1|NA
CSATGNVRSYNSPLHF
>14|TRBJ2-3|TRBV20-1|NA
CSASTDLRTDTQYF
>16|TRBJ2-1|TRBV24-1|NA
CATSDPQSRLYNEHFF
>14|TRBJ1-1|TRBV4-1|NA
CASSQAVGNKEAFF
>16|TRBJ2-5|TRBV6-5|TRBD2
CASSSLAGGQQETQYF
>14|TRBJ1-1|TRBV28|TRBD1
CASSLGTGHTEAFF
>15|TRBJ2-7|TRBV20-1|NA
CSARDLQRSSYEQYF
>14|TRBJ2-7|TRBV11-2|NA
CASSFAEGRYEQYF
>14|TRBJ1-4|TRBV12-3/TRBV12-4|TRBD1
CASTLGQGGEKLFF
>15|TRBJ2-4|TRBV11-2|TRBD1
CASSRGNRGENIQYF
>12|TRBJ1-1|TRBV20-1|NA
CSAPRPNTEAFF
>12|TRBJ1-1|TRBV10-2|NA
CASTDMNTEAFF
>15|TRBJ2-3|TRBV4-3|NA
CASSQDYGGRDTQYF
>13|TRBJ2-7|TRBV6-5|NA
CASNPGGLHEQCF
>13|TRBJ2-5|TRBV6-1|NA
CASGHPQQETQYF
>14|TRBJ1-1|TRBV12-3/TRBV12-4|NA
CSSSPLGYGYKAFF
>15|TRBJ1-1|TRBV19|TRBD1
CASSIASRGATEAFF
>16|TRBJ2-3|TRBV11-1|NA
CASSALGRPGADTQYF
>14|TRBJ2-2|TRBV4-1|NA
CASTARSTAGELFF
>18|TRBJ1-2|TRBV29-1|TRBD1
CSVPTRPGQGYGDYGYTF
>17|TRBJ2-4|TRBV11-2|TRBD2
CASSSTSGGLAKNIQYF
>12|TRBJ2-7|TRBV5-3|NA
CASSNDPHEQYF
>16|TRBJ2-7|TRBV12-2|NA
CASRPRFGQRTPEQYF
>12|TRBJ1-1|TRBV5-5|NA
CASSFFGDEAFF
>13|TRBJ2-5|TRBV6-2/TRBV6-3|TRBD2
CASRLAEEETQYF
>15|TRBJ2-1|TRBV4-3|TRBD1
CASSQDRDPYNEQFF
>15|TRBJ2-7|TRBV4-1|NA
CASSQDYGMSYEQYF
>15|TRBJ2-7|TRBV20-1|TRBD1
CSARDMGQGGYEQYF
>13|TRBJ2-7|TRBV12-3/TRBV12-4|NA
CASTPGGQSEQYF
>20|TRBJ1-5|TRBV20-1|TRBD1
CSARVNTGTGGLYSNQPQHF
>16|TRBJ1-2|TRBV29-1|TRBD1
CSVEDMDRGTNYGYTF